This T cell receptor beta chain was observed in a study of blood T cell repertoires in COVID-19. Method: immunoSEQ multiplex PCR; TCRdb's copy keeps in-frame clones and lacks some. Of around 65,000 clones listed, roughly 77% were seen once; the top ten hold approximately 15%. This clone was observed a few times. V shed 9 bases and J 1 base; nucleotides not matched to a gene: 13. Germline V CDR1 and CDR2: LNHDA, SQIVND (reference sequence). The CDR3 is made up of 16 amino acids. The sequencing input was peripheral blood. The V and J genes are TRBV19 and TRBJ1-1, with 8 bases aligning to TRBD1. The receptor comes from a man older than 75 with acute or convalescent COVID-19. CDR3 sequence reads: CASLNIRRGPNTEAFF. The CDR3, as DNA: TGTGCCAGCCTAAACATTCGCAGGGGGCCGAACACTGAAGCTTTCTTT. Combining the CDR3 with reference TRBV19 and TRBJ1-1 gives the whole variable domain DGGITQSPKYLFRKEGQNVTLSCEQNLNHDAMYWYRQDPGQGLRLIYYSQIVNDFQKGDIAEGYSVSREKKESFPLTVTSAQKNPTAFYLCASLNIRRGPNTEAFFGQGTRLTVV.